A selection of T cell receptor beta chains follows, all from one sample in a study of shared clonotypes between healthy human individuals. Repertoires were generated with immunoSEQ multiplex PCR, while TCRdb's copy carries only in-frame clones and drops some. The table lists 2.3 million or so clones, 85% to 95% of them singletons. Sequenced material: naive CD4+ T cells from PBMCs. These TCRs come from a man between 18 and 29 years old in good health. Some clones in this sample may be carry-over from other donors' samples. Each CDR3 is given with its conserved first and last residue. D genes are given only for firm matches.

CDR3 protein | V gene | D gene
CASSLVVGRGAEAFF | TRBV5-1 | .
CAISGGPQVNTEAFF | TRBV10-3 | .
CASTTDRGSNQPQHF | TRBV6-6 | TRBD1
CSVEGVGYGYTF | TRBV29-1 | .
CASSLVLAGGQVGETQYF | TRBV5-1 | TRBD2
CYPPGCSNQPQHF | TRBV10-1 | .
CASSSQAGQPYGYTF | TRBV5-1 | TRBD1
CASNKELFTEAFF | TRBV6-1 | .
CASSLTGVGNQPQHF | TRBV6-6 | TRBD1
CASSQDGPHGGTEAFF | TRBV4-2 | .
CASRGTGEKLFF | TRBV10-2 | TRBD1
CASSPRQGQFSNYGYTF | TRBV11-2 | TRBD1
CATSRYQGGEKLFF | TRBV15 | .
CASSLWSREQFF | TRBV28 | .
CASRRDVFGGGAEAFF | TRBV19 | .
CAWSQGSGYTF | TRBV30 | .
CASSPPGGSNEQFF | TRBV7-3 | .
CASGLETSGRGTQYF | TRBV12-5 | TRBD2
CASSLTGTDYEQYF | TRBV18 | TRBD1
CASKEEENIQYF | TRBV2 | .
CSVERSRPQEQFF | TRBV29-1 | .
CASSFGQGLLGEQYF | TRBV5-1 | TRBD1
CASSPRRVTYEQYF | TRBV7-2 | .
CSVEGHFSHEQYF | TRBV29-1 | .
CASIGWGGEQYF | TRBV27 | TRBD2
CASSGTGGQVEKLFF | TRBV6-6 | TRBD1
CAWSRDRGFSGANVLTF | TRBV30 | TRBD1
CATSSPRFSAEAFF | TRBV15 | .
CASSKGQGTHSTDTQYF | TRBV5-1 | TRBD1
CASNGIGGFTGELFF | TRBV25-1 | TRBD1
CASSVATEGPGREQYF | TRBV9 | .
CASSSTGTDTEAFF | TRBV18 | TRBD1
CASSFGRTEAALGRNEQFF | TRBV27 | .
CSASRYTEAFF | TRBV20-1 | .